These T cell receptor beta chains were read from a single sample in a study of cytotoxic CD8 clonotypes in ibrutinib-treated CLL. Some clones are missing from TCRdb's copy, which holds only in-frame ones; the method was immunoSEQ multiplex PCR. This table has about 300,000 clones, around 76% appearing once. The sample here was PBMCs, taken at disease progression, from a patient treated with ibrutinib. These receptors were collected from a human donor with chronic lymphocytic leukemia. Both conserved end residues are part of each CDR3. Each record gives: V gene, D gene, J gene, CDR3 protein. D genes are given only for firm matches.

TRBV9	.	TRBJ1-1	CASSGDGIGTEAFF
TRBV7-9	TRBD2	TRBJ2-7	CASSLPGGDPYEQYF
TRBV10-1	.	TRBJ1-1	CASSFATNTEAFF
TRBV29-1	.	TRBJ2-3	CSVEDRGSTDTQYF
TRBV7-9	.	TRBJ1-5	CASSLVGQPQHF
TRBV7-2	TRBD1	TRBJ2-7	CASSSTGGADRYEQYF
TRBV12-2	.	TRBJ2-5	CASLKPQGRYQETQYF
TRBV14	.	TRBJ2-7	CASSQGVLSSYEQYF
TRBV13	.	TRBJ1-1	CASSPLGDTEAFF
TRBV29-1	.	TRBJ2-1	CSVVKGGSYNEQFF
TRBV11-3	TRBD2	TRBJ2-3	CASSHRLAGGPDTQYF
TRBV6-5	.	TRBJ2-1	CASSRLGSNEQFF
TRBV28	.	TRBJ2-3	CASSPEVGLGTDTQYF
TRBV9	.	TRBJ2-1	CASSVGPYGRDEQFF
TRBV9	.	TRBJ2-3	CASSVGGVNRNTQYF
TRBV15	.	TRBJ1-5	CATSRDRGGGQPQHF
TRBV6-1	.	TRBJ2-7	CASSKGGYYEQYF
TRBV11-2	TRBD1	TRBJ2-7	CASRSPGQGVEQYF
TRBV5-6	TRBD2	TRBJ2-3	CASSLPVPGLAGFRDTQYF
TRBV5-1	.	TRBJ2-3	CASSPGPPLTDTQYF
TRBV4-1	TRBD1	TRBJ1-2	CASSQVQGDGYTF
TRBV10-2	TRBD2	TRBJ2-5	CASSLAGGVAKTQYF
TRBV5-4	.	TRBJ1-1	CASSLKGEAFF
TRBV10-3	.	TRBJ1-2	CAISEMYRQENYGYTF
TRBV4-1	TRBD2	TRBJ2-7	CASSPYSGDPSYEQYF
TRBV21-1	.	TRBJ2-7	CASSKGSPSGRSEQYF
TRBV7-6	.	TRBJ2-7	CASSLRGNYEQYF
TRBV28	.	TRBJ1-4	CASSPATINEKLFF
TRBV5-6	.	TRBJ2-6	CASSLMFDSLIGRVLTF
TRBV2	TRBD1	TRBJ1-2	CASSEAGQGVHGYTF
TRBV7-7	.	TRBJ2-3	CASSVGRGDKTDTQYF
TRBV4-1	TRBD2	TRBJ2-3	CASSQDIRTSGGRGDTQYF
TRBV5-1	.	TRBJ1-4	CASSFRGADEKLFF
TRBV19	TRBD1	TRBJ2-5	CASSPTGGHQETQYF
TRBV7-8	TRBD1	TRBJ1-5	CASSRTGGGNQPQHF
TRBV10-3	.	TRBJ2-5	CAISEGTQKTQYF
TRBV7-6	TRBD2	TRBJ2-2	CASSAGATGELFF